This entry is about one T cell receptor (beta chain). Antigen unknown. The CDR3 has 13 amino acids. Deletions cut 5 bases from V and 5 bases from J, with 12 bases between. CDR1 and CDR2 from the germline V gene are PRHDT and FYEKMQ (reference sequence). A single heparinised blood sample, averaging around 120 mL, was obtained per donor. These data originate in a study of beta chain features in type 1 diabetes. Whole-study results and caveats: Because the template was cDNA, high-expressing cells might be over-represented. Patients with Type 1 diabetes showed moderately but significantly shorter TCRB CDR3s in all four CD4+ subsets.

cDNA synthesis used the whole RNA isolate, giving expressed TCRB sequences. Here immunoSEQ multiplex PCR was the method, and the copy in TCRdb shows in-frame clones only, minus some. Among roughly 240,000 clones, around an eighth were seen once, and the ten largest hold about 0.024%. V usage is TRBV13 and J usage is TRBJ1-1; D unclear. The sample comprised naive CD4+ T cells from blood. This sequence originates from a woman in her 40s in good health. The CDR3 nucleotides are TGTGCCAGCAGCATACAGCTTTGGACTGAAGCTTTCTTT. Translated: CASSIQLWTEAFF.